The clone carrying this TCR beta chain appeared a few times. The antigen is not known. The germline gene is not matched at one end of the junction; a read error may be the cause. Ophthalmopathy patients all had a Clinical Activity Score of at least 3, a NOSPECS grade of at least 4 and disease under 3 months old. Germline V gene sequence: CDR1 MNHNS, CDR2 SASEGT. This CDR3 is built from 14 residues. These data are taken from a study of T cells in Graves' hyperthyroidism and ophthalmopathy. Using RNA transcripts as the source, TCR beta CDR3 regions were amplified. Initially, a first-round RT-PCR of the TCR CDR3 employed the HTBI primer set. TCRdb used MiXCR to reprocess the multiplex PCR reads, holding one entry per CDR3 protein. Of about 520,000 distinct CDR3 sequences in the sample, around 24% were seen once. Study results and caveats: Within blood appeared most thyroid clonotypes that had expanded above 0.001. Before onset, ophthalmopathy was predicted by the model a median 6.5 months earlier. Patients with ophthalmopathy were separated from those with stable hyperthyroidism by a 13 V-J model.

Sequencing used blood. The chain combines TRBV6-1 with TRBJ2-2; 7 bases are shared with TRBD2. This TCR was sampled from a young woman with Graves' ophthalmopathy. CDR3 loop: CASLKRGEAGELFF. CDR3 in DNA: TGCGCCAGCCTAAAGCGGGGTGAAGCCGGGGAGCTGTTTTTT.